This T cell receptor beta chain was profiled in a study of blood T cell repertoires in COVID-19. Across the whole study: COVID-19 samples, acute and convalescent, were from the United States, Italy and Spain. Sources were T cells, B-cell-depleted T cells, or PBMCs; the material itself was cDNA or gDNA.

Original processing methods: Scientists estimated how many nucleated cells there were by amplifying reference gene primers. Libraries were prepared by immunoSEQ multiplex PCR; TCRdb keeps only in-frame clonotypes and omits some of them. V and J calls and clone size are given by that table; D and trimming were obtained from the DNA. The data hold 150,000 to 200,000 clones, with 88% observed a single time. Germline loops: CDR1 SEHNR, CDR2 FQNEAQ (reference sequence). Trimming shortened V by 1 base and J by 2 bases, and 9 bases separated the two germline ends. The CDR3 is made up of 14 amino acids. The source is a man in his forties or fifties with active or convalescent COVID-19. Sequencing was carried out using peripheral blood. V usage is TRBV7-9 and J usage is TRBJ2-7, with D tentatively TRBD1 (5 bases). The chain's CDR3 is CASSLVREAYEQYF. The CDR3 coding sequence is TGTGCCAGCAGCTTAGTCAGGGAAGCCTACGAGCAGTACTTC. The full variable domain, its missing parts supplied by reference TRBV7-9 and TRBJ2-7, is DTGVSQNPRHKITKRGQNVTFRCDPISEHNRLYWYRQTLGQGPEFLTYFQNEAQLEKSRLLSDRFSAERPKGSFSTLEIQRTEQGDSAMYLCASSLVREAYEQYFGPGTRLTVT.